This T cell receptor (beta chain) was profiled in a study of shared clonotypes between healthy human individuals. Study-level results: Clonotypes that were shared across a handful of donors made up approximately 5% of naive CD4 clonotypes. The study found lower generation probabilities in non-shared clonotypes than in those shared by all four donors.

Remarks on this clone: Its specificity is unknown.

In the naive CD8 group, cells lacked CD45RO and were positively selected for CCR7, so terminally differentiated effector memory CD45RA+ cells were left out. Within Nashville, Tennessee resided all donors, each a Caucasian adult. The CDR3 covers 15 residues. The V end was cut by 4 bases, the J end by 7 bases, with 19 bases between. The V gene's germline CDR1 is SGDLS and CDR2 YYNGEE. Generated by immunoSEQ multiplex PCR, the TCRdb table keeps only in-frame clones and is missing some. The data show hundreds of thousands of clones, more than 85% seen once. This receptor was obtained from a man aged 25-45 years in good health. Sequencing was done on a sample of naive CD8+ T cells sorted from blood. This chain uses TRBV9 with TRBJ2-3; D might be TRBD2 (5 bases). CDR3 amino acids: CASSLAGSQTNTQYF. CDR3 nucleotides: TGTGCCAGCAGCCTAGCCGGGTCACAAACAAATACGCAGTATTTT. Filled out from reference TRBV9 and TRBJ2-3, the complete variable domain reads DSGVTQTPKHLITATGQRVTLRCSPRSGDLSVYWYQQSLDQGLQFLIQYYNGEERAKGNILERFSAQQFPDLHSELNLSSLELGDSALYFCASSLAGSQTNTQYFGPGTRLTVL.